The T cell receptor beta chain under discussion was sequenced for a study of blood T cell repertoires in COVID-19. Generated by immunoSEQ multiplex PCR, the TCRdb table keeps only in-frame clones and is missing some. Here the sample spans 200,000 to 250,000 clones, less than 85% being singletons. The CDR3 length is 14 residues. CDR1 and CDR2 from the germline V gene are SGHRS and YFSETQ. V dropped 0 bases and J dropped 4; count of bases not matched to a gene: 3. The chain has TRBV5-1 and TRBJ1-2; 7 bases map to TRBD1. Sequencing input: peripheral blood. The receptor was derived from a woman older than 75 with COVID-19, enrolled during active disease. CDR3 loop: CASSLGGQLYGYTF. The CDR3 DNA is TGCGCCAGCAGCTTGGGGGGACAGCTCTATGGCTACACCTTC.